Listed here are 22 T cell receptor beta chains from one sample, sequenced in a study of breast tumors, draining lymph nodes, adjacent tissues. Breast cancer patients provided tissue from their axillary draining lymph nodes. TCRdb analysed the multiplex PCR reads with MiXCR anew, one entry per CDR3 protein. This sample has roughly 220,000 distinct CDR3 sequences, with around 35% found just once. Sequencing used axillary lymph node tissue. These receptor sequences come from a female donor with breast cancer. Some clones in this sample may be carry-over from other donors' samples.

The chain joins TRBV6-1 to TRBJ1-3; no definite D call. V was shortened by 7 bases and J by 0 bases, with 13 bases between the two germline ends. CDR1 is MNHNS and CDR2 is SASEGT in the germline V gene. This CDR3 spans 15 amino acids. As DNA, the CDR3 is TGTGCCAGCACGGTAGGATCAAACTCTGGAAACACCATATATTTT. It is translated as CASTVGSNSGNTIYF.

This clonotype was observed a handful of times. With a much larger clone just one base away, this may be a read error. In nucleotides, the CDR3 is TGTGCCAGCAGCCCCTACCGGACAGCGGGGCGCTACGAGCAGTACTTC. Protein product: CASSPYRTAGRYEQYF. V is TRBV11-2 and J is TRBJ2-7, with a weak D call TRBD2 (7 bases). Germline V CDR1 and CDR2: SGHAT, FQNNGV. The CDR3 is 16 residues long. V lost 5 bases and J 3 bases, leaving 20 bases between the germline ends. The full variable domain, in which reference TRBV11-2 and TRBJ2-7 provide the parts outside the CDR3, is EAGVAQSPRYKIIEKRQSVAFWCNPISGHATLYWYQQILGQGPKLLIQFQNNGVVDDSQLPKDRFSAERLKGVDSTLKIQPAKLEDSAVYLCASSPYRTAGRYEQYFGPGTRLTVT.

The chain has TRBV9 and TRBJ2-1; 15 nucleotides align to TRBD2. V was pared by 4 bases and J by 13 bases, with 9 bases of the junction left unmatched. Germline V gene sequence: CDR1 SGDLS, CDR2 YYNGEE. The CDR3 has 15 residues. CDR3 protein: CASSPRTSGRAEQFF. Written as DNA, the CDR3 is TGTGCCAGCAGCCCCCGGACTAGCGGGAGGGCCGAACAGTTCTTC.

J is TRBJ2-2 and V is TRBV2; TRBD2 aligns across 10 bases. The CDR3 loop spans 16 amino acids. CDR1 SNHLY and CDR2 FYNNEI come from the germline V gene. Unmatched junction bases numbered 15, after V lost 6 bases and J lost 11 bases. CDR3 DNA sequence: TGTGCCAGCAGCAAACGATTAGCGGGAGGCATCGACGAGCTGTTTTTT. Translated, it gives CASSKRLAGGIDELFF.

This clonotype was seen at least ten times. The chain carries TRBV7-2 and TRBJ2-5, with D possibly being TRBD1 (6 bases). The CDR3 is 14 residues long. The V gene lost 0 bases and the J gene lost 6 bases, with 11 bases spanning the gap. Germline lookup yields CDR1 SGHTA and CDR2 FQGNSA. The CDR3 nucleotides are TGTGCCAGCAGCTTAGCACAGGGTGCAAAGACCCAGTACTTC. Residues: CASSLAQGAKTQYF.

In its sample, this clonotype was seen many times. One end of the junction is discordant with germline, which a read error may explain. The chain links TRBV6-1 to TRBJ2-1, with D perhaps given as TRBD1 or TRBD2 (5 bases each). The CDR3 length is 11 residues. CDR1 MNHNS and CDR2 SASEGT come from the germline V gene. The CDR3 spells CASRKDGAEVF. Written as DNA, the CDR3 is TGTGCCAGCAGGAAAGACGGGGCCGAGGTCTTC.

The rearrangement uses TRBV5-1 and TRBJ2-1; 9 positions match TRBD1. CDR3 size: 15 residues. CDR1 and CDR2 from the germline V gene are SGHRS and YFSETQ. The V gene end was trimmed by 3 bases and the J gene end by 7 bases; junction bases not matched to a gene: 8. This chain's CDR3 is CASSSRTGAGNEQFF. CDR3 nucleotides: TGCGCCAGCAGCTCCCGGACAGGGGCAGGAAATGAGCAGTTCTTC.

At least ten counts were recorded for this clonotype. The chain couples TRBV14 to TRBJ1-2, with D perhaps matching TRBD1 (6 bases). The CDR3 contains 13 residues. The ends were cut back, 4 bases at V and 2 bases at J, with 8 bases in the middle. Germline CDR1 and CDR2: SGHDN and FVKESK. CDR3 amino acids: CASSPGTNYGYTF. The DNA of the CDR3 is TGTGCCAGCAGCCCCGGGACAAACTATGGCTACACCTTC.

The J gene is TRBJ2-5, the V gene TRBV5-1; weak D call: TRBD1 (6 bases). Germline values: CDR1 SGHRS, CDR2 YFSETQ. The CDR3 totals 14 residues. The V end lost 3 bases, the J end lost 4 bases, and 13 bases lay between the germline ends. CDR3 sequence: CASSYDRSSETQYF. The CDR3 DNA follows: TGCGCCAGCAGCTATGACAGGAGCTCAGAGACCCAGTACTTC.

This clonotype showed up many times. The J gene is TRBJ2-5, the V gene TRBV20-1; D is unresolved. Per germline, CDR1 DFQATT and CDR2 SNEGSKA (reference sequence). V gave up 0 bases and J gave up 1 base, with 9 bases separating them. The CDR3 is made up of 14 amino acids. CDR3 residues: CSARDLGSQETQYF. CDR3 coding DNA: TGCAGTGCTAGAGACCTGGGCTCCCAAGAGACCCAGTACTTC.

This clonotype was observed many times. This sequence joins TRBV7-3 and TRBJ2-1, with a tentative D call TRBD1 (6 bases). Trimming took off 2 bases at V and 9 bases at J, with 14 bases between the two ends. CDR1 and CDR2 from the germline V gene are SGHTA and FQGTGA. The CDR3 loop spans 14 amino acids. In DNA form, the CDR3 reads TGTGCCAGCAGCTTAGGGCGTGGGGGCGGTGAGCAGTTCTTC. The encoded protein is CASSLGRGGGEQFF.

The chain uses TRBV6-5 and TRBJ1-2, with 8 bases fitting TRBD1. CDR1 is MNHEY, CDR2 SVGAGI, per germline. This CDR3 spans 15 amino acids. V was clipped by 8 bases and J by 1 base; unmatched bases: 9. CDR3 loop: CASGPGTGHNYGYTF. The DNA for the CDR3 is TGTGCCAGCGGGCCCGGGACAGGACATAACTATGGCTACACCTTC.

This clonotype was found many times. The chain combines TRBV20-1 with TRBJ1-2; 9 bases line up with TRBD1. V shed 6 bases, J shed 10 bases, and the junction held 12 bases outside the gene matches. The CDR3 spans 13 residues. Germline CDR1 and CDR2: DFQATT and SNEGSKA (reference sequence). DNA of the CDR3: TGCAGTGCATTACCCGGACAGGGGTTAGTCTACACCTTC. Translation: CSALPGQGLVYTF.

In the case of this clonotype: The junction and the germline gene differ at one end; a read error may be behind it. The rearrangement joins TRBV19 to TRBJ1-4; D perhaps matches TRBD1 (5 bases). Germline V lookup: CDR1 LNHDA, CDR2 SQIVND (reference sequence). CDR3 length: 16 amino acids. CDR3 protein: CACSIYVGLRGEKLLF. The CDR3 bases are TGTGCCTGTAGTATCTACGTGGGGCTACGAGGTGAAAAACTGCTTTTT. Full variable domain (remainder filled in from reference TRBV19 and TRBJ1-4): DGGITQSPKYLFRKEGQNVTLSCEQNLNHDAMYWYRQDPGQGLRLIYYSQIVNDFQKGDIAEGYSVSREKKESFPLTVTSAQKNPTAFYLCACSIYVGLRGEKLLFGSGTQLSVL.

This clonotype has only a few counts. The CDR3 protein is CASSQVEFYNEQFF. CDR3 nucleotide sequence: TGCGCCAGCAGCCAAGTCGAGTTTTACAATGAGCAGTTCTTC. The gene calls are TRBV4-1 and TRBJ2-1; D call uncertain. Germline values: CDR1 MGHRA, CDR2 YSYEKL. The germline V and J ends were trimmed by 1 base and 4 bases, with 8 bases remaining between them. The CDR3 sequence is 14 residues long.

At least ten counts were recorded for this clonotype. This chain joins TRBV7-2 and TRBJ2-7; possibly TRBD2 for D (5 bases). Trimming removed 1 base at V and 3 bases at J, with 7 bases between. Germline CDR1 and CDR2: SGHTA and FQGNSA. The length of the CDR3 is 13 residues. CDR3 sequence reads: CASSLGRVYEQYF. The CDR3, as DNA: TGTGCCAGCAGCTTAGGGCGGGTCTACGAGCAGTACTTC.

This clonotype was detected many times. The junction departs from germline at one end; a sequencing error may be responsible. V gene TRBV6-6 combines with J gene TRBJ1-4, with D unclear. The CDR3 totals 16 residues. Germline V gene data show CDR1 as MNHNY and CDR2 as SVGAGI (reference sequence). The CDR3 is CASSHSLGMGNEKLFF. The CDR3 DNA reads as TGTGCCAGCAGTCACTCGCTCGGGATGGGGAATGAAAAACTGTTTTTT.

This clonotype was seen repeatedly, ten times or more. The rearrangement links TRBV11-3 to TRBJ2-5, with D unclear. This CDR3 contains 12 residues. Germline V gives CDR1 SGHNT, CDR2 YENEEA. Trimming stripped 6 bases from V and 1 base from J, with 6 bases between. The CDR3 sequence is CASRGSQETQYF. The DNA for the CDR3 is TGTGCCAGCAGAGGCAGCCAAGAGACCCAGTACTTC.

The V gene is TRBV11-3, the J gene TRBJ2-5, with TRBD2 as a possible D gene (5 bases). Germline CDR1 reads SGHNT; CDR2 reads YENEEA. The CDR3 contains 13 residues. Between the trimmed V and J ends, which lost 0 bases and 5 bases, there was a span of 7 bases. The CDR3 region is CASSLEDSETQYF. For the CDR3, the DNA is TGTGCCAGCAGCTTAGAGGACTCCGAGACCCAGTACTTC.

This clonotype has ten or more counts. The rearrangement links TRBV25-1 to TRBJ1-4, with D uncertain. V gave up 2 bases and J gave up 8 bases, with 9 bases separating them. Germline values: CDR1 MGHDK, CDR2 SYGVNS. The CDR3 spans 13 residues. CDR3 in amino acids: CASSEQYKEKLFF. The CDR3 region has the DNA TGTGCCAGCAGTGAACAGTATAAAGAAAAACTGTTTTTT.

The CDR3 nucleotides are TGTGCCAGCAGCTTAACAACAGCCCAGACTGAAGCTTTCTTT. Translation gives CASSLTTAQTEAFF. The chain couples TRBV7-2 to TRBJ1-1; no clear D. Germline V gene data show CDR1 as SGHTA and CDR2 as FQGNSA. Trimming took 2 bases from V and 5 from J, leaving 12 bases between them. The CDR3 loop spans 14 amino acids.

This clonotype was seen at least ten times. The chain has TRBV7-8 and TRBJ2-2, with TRBD2 identical over 14 bases. The germline V gene encodes CDR1 SGHVS and CDR2 FQNEAQ. The CDR3 contains 16 residues. V shed 4 bases, J shed 6 bases, and the junction held 4 bases outside the gene matches. The CDR3: CASSWTSGRFAGELFF. The CDR3 DNA reads TGTGCCAGCAGCTGGACTAGCGGGAGGTTCGCCGGGGAGCTGTTTTTT.